This TCR beta chain was documented in a study of CD8+CD57+ T cells in acquired aplastic anemia. This clonotype was counted once. Using genomic DNA as the template, TCR beta VDJ and CDR3 profiling was carried out. TCRdb reanalysed the reads using MiXCR and keeps one entry per CDR3 protein. The repertoire holds 90,000 to 120,000 distinct CDR3 sequences, 40% to 60% seen once, with 25% to 35% in the top ten. The sequence came from a human donor in good health, serving as a control. Source material: sorted CD4+, CD8+, or CD8+CD57+ T cells (not recorded which) from PBMCs.

The CDR3 loop reads CASRPALYGSEAFF. CDR3 nucleotide sequence: TGTGCCAGCAGACCCGCCTTGTATGGGAGTGAAGCTTTCTTT. V gene TRBV25-1 combines with J gene TRBJ1-1; D ambiguous. The CDR3 totals 14 residues. V shed 6 bases and J shed 7 bases, with 18 bases lying between them. Germline V gene data show CDR1 as MGHDK and CDR2 as SYGVNS.